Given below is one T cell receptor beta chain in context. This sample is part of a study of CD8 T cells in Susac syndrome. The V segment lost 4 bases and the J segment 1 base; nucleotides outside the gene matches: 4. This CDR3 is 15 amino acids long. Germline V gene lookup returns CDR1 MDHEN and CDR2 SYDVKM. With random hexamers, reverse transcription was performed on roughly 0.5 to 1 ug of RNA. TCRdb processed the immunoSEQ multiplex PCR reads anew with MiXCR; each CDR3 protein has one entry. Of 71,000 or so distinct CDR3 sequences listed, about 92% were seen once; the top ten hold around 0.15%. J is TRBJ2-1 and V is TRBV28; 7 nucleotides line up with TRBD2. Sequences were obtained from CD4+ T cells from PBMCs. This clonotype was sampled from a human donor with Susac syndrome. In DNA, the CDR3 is TGTGCCAGCAGTTCGTTGGGGGGGTCCTACAATGAGCAGTTCTTC. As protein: CASSSLGGSYNEQFF.